This record concerns one TCR beta chain sequence. Libraries of TCR beta came from iRepertoire HTBI primers plus Arm-PCR of CDR3 regions. Using its own MiXCR run on the multiplex PCR reads, TCRdb lists one record per CDR3 protein. The sample consists of 350,000 to 500,000 distinct CDR3 sequences, 21% of them appearing once. The entry originates in a study of regulatory T cells in long-lasting Graves disease. The V gene's germline CDR1 is SGHRS and CDR2 YFSETQ. CDR3 length: 14 residues. The V end lost 0 bases, the J end lost 3 bases, and 9 bases lay between the germline ends. Sample time point: persistent/refractory GD, antithyroid drugs over 5 years with positive TRAb. PBMCs provided the RNA from which the TCR library was made.

The source was peripheral blood mononuclear cells (PBMCs), collected when the disease was refractory, from a patient treated with antithyroid drugs. The rearrangement links TRBV5-1 to TRBJ1-1; D gene unclear. The clonotype was recovered from a female donor with Graves disease. In DNA form, the CDR3 reads TGCGCCAGCAGCTTGGGCCATGGGGACACTGAAGCTTTCTTT. Protein: CASSLGHGDTEAFF.